A single sample gave rise to the 6 T cell receptor beta chains below, sequenced in a study of T cells in Graves' hyperthyroidism and ophthalmopathy. Template material for amplifying TCR beta CDR3 regions consisted of RNA transcripts. First-round RT-PCR with HTBI primers amplified the TCR CDR3 region. TCRdb re-called the multiplex PCR reads through MiXCR, storing one row per CDR3 protein. This sample carries almost 50,000 distinct CDR3 sequences, around 55% of them seen once, and the ten largest clones take over 30%. Sequenced input: peripheral blood or thyroid tissue (not recorded which). These receptor sequences come from a man younger than 30 with Graves' hyperthyroidism.

This clonotype came up a few times. The CDR3 is CASSQTVRGIYGYTF. The CDR3 region has the DNA TGTGCCAGCAGCCAGACCGTGCGGGGCATATATGGCTACACCTTC. V gene TRBV7-9 combines with J gene TRBJ1-2, with a weak D call TRBD1 (5 bases). Deletions cut 5 bases from V and 5 bases from J, with 18 bases between. This CDR3 region has 15 residues. Germline CDR1 SEHNR, CDR2 FQNEAQ (reference sequence).

Of note for this clonotype: A junction end diverges from the germline sequence, so it may reflect a read error. The chain uses TRBV29-1 and TRBJ2-2, with TRBD2 as a possible D gene (7 bases). Germline CDR1 is SQVTM and CDR2 is ANQGSEA. CDR3 length: 10 amino acids. For the CDR3, the DNA is TGCAGTTTAGGGGGGAGGGAGCTGTTATTT. This translates into CSLGGRELLF.

V is TRBV11-2 and J is TRBJ2-5; 8 positions match TRBD2. V shed 5 bases and J 2 bases; nucleotides not matched to a gene: 13. The CDR3 spans 17 residues. CDR1 and CDR2 from the germline V gene are SGHAT and FQNNGV. CDR3 DNA sequence: TGTGCCAGCAGCCCGGGCTTCACCTTAGCGGGACAAGAGACCCAGTACTTC. It specifies CASSPGFTLAGQETQYF.

CDR3 nucleotides: TGTGCCAGCAGCCCCGGGACAGGGCCTTACGAGCAGTACTTC. Protein product: CASSPGTGPYEQYF. The chain links TRBV6-1 to TRBJ2-7, with 9 bases lining up with TRBD1. V lost 6 bases to trimming and J lost 4 bases; unmatched junction nucleotides: 7. CDR1 and CDR2 (germline): MNHNS, SASEGT. The length of the CDR3 is 14 residues.

The table lists this clonotype with many counts. This chain uses TRBV30 with TRBJ1-2, with TRBD1 as a possible D gene (6 bases). There are 11 residues in the CDR3. Germline assignment: CDR1 GTSNPN and CDR2 SVGIG (reference sequence). V lost 2 bases and J 8 bases, leaving 9 bases between the germline ends. Here the CDR3 DNA reads TGTGCCTGGAGTAGCAGGGGCGGCTACACCTTC. Translating gives CAWSSRGGYTF. Combining the CDR3 with reference TRBV30 and TRBJ1-2 gives the whole variable domain SQTIHQWPATLVQPVGSPLSLECTVEGTSNPNLYWYRQAAGRGLQLLFYSVGIGQISSEVPQNLSASRPQDRQFILSSKKLLLSDSGFYLCAWSSRGGYTFGSGTRLTVV.

CDR3 nucleotide sequence: TGCGCCAGCAGCTTGGACAGGGCGTATGGCTACACCTTC. Protein product: CASSLDRAYGYTF. The genes are TRBV5-1 and TRBJ1-2; D possibly corresponds to TRBD1 (6 bases). The CDR3 spans 13 residues. CDR1 is SGHRS and CDR2 is YFSETQ in the germline V gene. Trimming removed 0 bases at V and 5 bases at J, with 8 bases between.